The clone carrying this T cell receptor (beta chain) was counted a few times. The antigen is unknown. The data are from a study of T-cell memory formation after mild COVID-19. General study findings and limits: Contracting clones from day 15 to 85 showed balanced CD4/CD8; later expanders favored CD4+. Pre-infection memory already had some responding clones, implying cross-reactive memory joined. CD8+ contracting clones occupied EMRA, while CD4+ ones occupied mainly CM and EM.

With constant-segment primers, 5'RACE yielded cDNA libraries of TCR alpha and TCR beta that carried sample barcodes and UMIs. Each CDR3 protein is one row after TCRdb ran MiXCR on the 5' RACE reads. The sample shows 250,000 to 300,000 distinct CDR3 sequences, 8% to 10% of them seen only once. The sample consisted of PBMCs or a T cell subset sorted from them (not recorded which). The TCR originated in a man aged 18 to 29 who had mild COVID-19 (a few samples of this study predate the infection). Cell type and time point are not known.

This CDR3 reads CASEGGRTGELFF. In nucleotides, the CDR3 is TGTGCCAGCGAGGGGGGTCGGACCGGGGAGCTGTTTTTT. V and J are TRBV12-3 or TRBV12-4 and TRBJ2-2, with D possibly called TRBD1 or TRBD2 (6 bases each). Trimming pared 8 bases from V and 5 bases from J, leaving 12 bases between. The CDR3 length is 13 residues.